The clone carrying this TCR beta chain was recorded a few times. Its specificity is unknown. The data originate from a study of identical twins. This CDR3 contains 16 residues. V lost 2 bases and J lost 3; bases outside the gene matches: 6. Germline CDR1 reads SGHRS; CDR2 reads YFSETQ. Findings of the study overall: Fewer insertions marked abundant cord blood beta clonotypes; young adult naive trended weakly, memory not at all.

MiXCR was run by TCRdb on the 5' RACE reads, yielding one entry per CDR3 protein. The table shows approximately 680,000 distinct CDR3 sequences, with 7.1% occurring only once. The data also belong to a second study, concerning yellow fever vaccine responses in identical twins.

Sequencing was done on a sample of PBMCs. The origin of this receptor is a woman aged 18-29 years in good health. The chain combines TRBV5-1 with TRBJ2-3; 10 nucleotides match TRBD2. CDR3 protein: CASSFSVAGGTDTQYF. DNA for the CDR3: TGCGCCAGCAGCTTTTCGGTAGCGGGAGGTACAGATACGCAGTATTTT.